The 20 T cell receptor beta chains below were found in one sample sequenced in a study of shared clonotypes between healthy human individuals. Profiled with immunoSEQ multiplex PCR; TCRdb holds only in-frame clones, not every one. This table has some 1,400,000 clones, approximately 97% appearing once. Sequencing was carried out using naive CD4+ T cells sorted from blood. Subset: CD45RA+ positively selected. These receptors came from a man aged 25-45 years in good health.

CDR3 amino acids: CASSPRTANQPQHF. CDR3 DNA: TGTGCCAGCAGCCCCAGGACAGCCAATCAGCCCCAGCATTTT. V and J are TRBV7-8 and TRBJ1-5; maybe TRBD1 (6 bases). This CDR3 region has 14 residues. V was pared by 5 bases and J by 3 bases, with 11 bases between. Germline loops: CDR1 SGHVS, CDR2 FQNEAQ.

The V call is TRBV10-3, the J call TRBJ2-7; TRBD2 aligns across 9 bases. The CDR3 has 14 residues. Germline-derived CDR1 and CDR2 are ENHRY and SYGVKD. V shed 2 bases, J shed 4 bases, and the junction held 3 bases outside the gene matches. CDR3 sequence: CAISEIAGAYEQYF. Written as DNA, the CDR3 is TGTGCCATCAGTGAGATAGCGGGAGCATACGAGCAGTACTTC.

The V and J genes are TRBV20-1 and TRBJ2-1, with D perhaps matching TRBD1 (5 bases). Trimming removed 3 bases at V and 10 bases at J, with 7 bases between. Germline loops: CDR1 DFQATT, CDR2 SNEGSKA (reference sequence). The CDR3 sequence is 10 residues long. The DNA for the CDR3 is TGCAGTGCTAGTAGACAGGAGCAGTTCTTC. Protein product: CSASRQEQFF.

The chain is built from TRBV5-4 and TRBJ1-2, with 7 bases fitting TRBD1. From germline, CDR1 is SGHNT and CDR2 YYREEE (reference sequence). After removal of 0 bases from V and 5 bases from J, the junction contained 10 bases not matched to a gene. This CDR3 is 16 amino acids long. In DNA, the CDR3 is TGTGCCAGCAGCTTGGACCTCAGGGGGTCGACTTATGGCTACACCTTC. It translates to CASSLDLRGSTYGYTF.

This sequence joins TRBV5-1 and TRBJ1-1; D is uncertain. Trimming removed 5 bases at V and 1 base at J, with 9 bases between. Germline CDR1 and CDR2: SGHRS and YFSETQ. This CDR3 spans 13 amino acids. The CDR3 DNA reads as TGCGCCAGCAGTGAGGTCCGGAACACTGAAGCTTTCTTT. Protein product: CASSEVRNTEAFF.

The chain employs TRBV6-1 and TRBJ2-7, with TRBD2 identical over 8 bases. This CDR3 has 16 amino acids. The V gene end was trimmed by 1 base and the J gene end by 2 bases; junction bases not matched to a gene: 7. Germline CDR1 MNHNS, CDR2 SASEGT. For the CDR3, the DNA is TGTGCCAGCAGTGAAGTCGGGAGGGTGGGGCCCTACGAGCAGTACTTC. Protein: CASSEVGRVGPYEQYF.

The sample holds one count of this clone. CDR3 sequence reads: CASSYGSNQPQHF. CDR3 in DNA: TGTGCCAGCAGTTATGGTAGCAATCAGCCCCAGCATTTT. The J gene is TRBJ1-5, the V gene TRBV28; no firm D call. The ends were cut back, 4 bases at V and 0 bases at J, with 4 bases in the middle. Germline V gives CDR1 MDHEN, CDR2 SYDVKM. CDR3 size: 13 residues. The whole variable domain, remainder taken from reference TRBV28 and TRBJ1-5, is DVKVTQSSRYLVKRTGEKVFLECVQDMDHENMFWYRQDPGLGLRLIYFSYDVKMKEKGDIPEGYSVSREKKERFSLILESASTNQTSMYLCASSYGSNQPQHFGDGTRLSIL.

This chain uses TRBV11-2 with TRBJ1-1, with D unresolved. There are 13 residues in the CDR3. The ends were cut back, 4 bases at V and 10 bases at J, with 16 bases in the middle. From germline, CDR1 is SGHAT and CDR2 FQNNGV. Here the CDR3 reads CASSYSSDQVAFF. For the CDR3, the DNA is TGTGCCAGCAGCTACTCCTCGGATCAGGTAGCTTTCTTT.

This sequence joins TRBV29-1 and TRBJ2-7, with TRBD1 matching 7 bases. The junction had 9 bases not matched to a gene; V was cut back by 7 bases and J by 3 bases. The CDR3 runs to 13 residues. Germline-derived CDR1 and CDR2 are SQVTM and ANQGSEA. The CDR3, as DNA: TGCAGCGCTACCCCGGGACAGTACTACGAGCAGTACTTC. Its translation is CSATPGQYYEQYF.

The chain is built from TRBV11-2 and TRBJ2-3; 7 nucleotides agree with TRBD2. The CDR3 has 15 residues. J gave up 5 bases and V 2 bases, and 7 bases lay outside the gene matches. Germline lookup yields CDR1 SGHAT and CDR2 FQNNGV. This CDR3 is CASSLRGLVGDTQYF. CDR3 coding DNA: TGTGCCAGCAGCTTACGAGGACTAGTGGGAGATACGCAGTATTTT.

Here the CDR3 reads CASSEALGRGLAGGNYEQYF. Written as DNA, the CDR3 is TGTGCCAGCAGTGAAGCGCTGGGACGGGGACTAGCGGGAGGAAACTACGAGCAGTACTTC. The rearrangement uses TRBV6-1 and TRBJ2-7; the match to TRBD2 covers 15 bases. Germline lookup yields CDR1 MNHNS and CDR2 SASEGT. CDR3 length: 20 residues. V was pared by 0 bases and J by 3 bases, with 12 bases of the junction left unmatched.

The chain recombines TRBV29-1 with TRBJ2-1; D is possibly TRBD1 (5 bases). V shed 2 bases and J shed 12 bases, with 17 bases lying between them. The length of the CDR3 is 13 residues. CDR1 is SQVTM and CDR2 is ANQGSEA in the germline V gene. CDR3 amino acids: CSVEKGLGVGQFF. In nucleotides, the CDR3 is TGCAGCGTTGAAAAGGGCCTAGGGGTGGGGCAGTTCTTC.

The chain has TRBV28 and TRBJ1-1; D gene ambiguous. V shed 7 bases and J shed 1 base, with 13 bases lying between them. The V gene's germline CDR1 is MDHEN and CDR2 SYDVKM. The CDR3 totals 14 residues. The CDR3 bases are TGTGCCAGCAAAGACCCATTTAAGAACACTGAAGCTTTCTTT. Protein sequence: CASKDPFKNTEAFF.

A single count supports this clone. This sequence joins TRBV28 and TRBJ1-4, with D unclear. V gave up 5 bases and J gave up 0 bases, with 10 bases separating them. The length of the CDR3 is 15 residues. Germline CDR1 and CDR2: MDHEN and SYDVKM. CDR3 nucleotides: TGTGCCAGCAGTCGTTTAGGTGCAACTAATGAAAAACTGTTTTTT. Protein sequence: CASSRLGATNEKLFF.

The rearrangement uses TRBV5-6 and TRBJ1-4; D remains ambiguous. Germline values: CDR1 SGHDT, CDR2 YYEEEE. V was clipped by 7 bases and J by 1 base, with 11 bases between them. The CDR3 length is 14 residues. The CDR3 sequence is CASGRIRTNEKLFF. The CDR3 DNA sequence: TGTGCCAGCGGGAGGATACGAACTAATGAAAAACTGTTTTTT.

The chain joins TRBV7-2 to TRBJ1-1; 8 positions agree with TRBD1. The germline CDR1 and CDR2 sequences are SGHTA and FQGNSA. The trim removed 6 bases at V and 5 bases at J, leaving 5 bases unmatched. This CDR3 spans 13 amino acids. CDR3 amino acids: CASSVTGGTEAFF. CDR3 bases: TGTGCCAGCAGTGTTACAGGGGGGACTGAAGCTTTCTTT.

In DNA form, the CDR3 reads TGTGCCAGCAGTGTACAGGGTGGAAGGTTGTTCGAGCAGTACTTC. Its protein product is CASSVQGGRLFEQYF. V and J are TRBV27 and TRBJ2-7; maybe TRBD1 (6 bases). Germline loops: CDR1 MNHEY, CDR2 SMNVEV (reference sequence). CDR3 size: 15 residues. Trimming stripped 5 bases from V and 6 bases from J, with 20 bases between.

The gene calls are TRBV5-1 and TRBJ2-7; tentatively, D is TRBD2 (6 bases). There are 15 residues in the CDR3. CDR1 is SGHRS, CDR2 YFSETQ, per germline. V dropped 4 bases and J dropped 3 bases, with 17 bases sitting between them. CDR3 bases: TGCGCCAGCAGCACGGCGGGTAGCGGCGTCTACGAGCAGTACTTC. Amino acid sequence: CASSTAGSGVYEQYF.

The chain employs TRBV9 and TRBJ2-2; 7 nucleotides match TRBD2. Per the germline V gene, CDR1 is SGDLS and CDR2 is YYNGEE. The CDR3 totals 17 residues. V shed 1 base and J 3 bases; nucleotides not matched to a gene: 9. DNA for the CDR3: TGTGCCAGCAGCGTAAGTTTGGGCGCGGGAGACACCGGGGAGCTGTTTTTT. The encoded protein is CASSVSLGAGDTGELFF.

The chain links TRBV7-8 to TRBJ2-7, with 12 positions matching TRBD2. The germline CDR1 and CDR2 sequences are SGHVS and FQNEAQ. V trimming: 1 base; J trimming: 0 bases; junction bases outside the gene matches: 10. The CDR3 is 19 amino acids. In DNA, the CDR3 is TGTGCCAGCAGCTTAGGCGTGCTAGCGGGAGGGGCTGGCTCCTACGAGCAGTACTTC. Its translation is CASSLGVLAGGAGSYEQYF.